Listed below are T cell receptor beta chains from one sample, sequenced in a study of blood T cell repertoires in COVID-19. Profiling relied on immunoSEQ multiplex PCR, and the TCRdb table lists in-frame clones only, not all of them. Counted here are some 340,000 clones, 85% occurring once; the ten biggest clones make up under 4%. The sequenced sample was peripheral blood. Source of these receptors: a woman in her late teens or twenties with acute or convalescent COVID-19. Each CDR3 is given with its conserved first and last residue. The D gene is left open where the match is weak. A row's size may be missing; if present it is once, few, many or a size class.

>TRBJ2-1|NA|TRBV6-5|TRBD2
TGTGCCAGCAGTTACGAGCGGGAGGTTGATGAGCAGTTCTTC
CASSYEREVDEQFF
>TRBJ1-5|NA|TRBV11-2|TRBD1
TGTGCCAGCACCGGGACAGGGGGCAGTCAGCCCCAGCATTTT
CASTGTGGSQPQHF
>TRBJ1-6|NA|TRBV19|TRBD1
TGTGCCAGTAGTCCGACAGGGGAAGCCGGTTCACCCCTCCACTTT
CASSPTGEAGSPLHF
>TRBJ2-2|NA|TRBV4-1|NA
TGCGCCAGCAGCCAAGATGAGGTACCCCCGAACACCGGGGAGCTGTTTTTT
CASSQDEVPPNTGELFF
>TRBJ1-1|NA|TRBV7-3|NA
TGTGCCAGCAGCCGCGGTCCGGACACTGAAGCTTTCTTT
CASSRGPDTEAFF
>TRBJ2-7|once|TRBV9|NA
TGTGCCAGCAGCTCCACAAGCGGGTCCTCCTACGAGCAGTACTTC
CASSSTSGSSYEQYF
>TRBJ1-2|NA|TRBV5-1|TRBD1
TGCGCCAGCAGCGCCGGACAGGACCTATCTGCCGGCTACACCTTC
CASSAGQDLSAGYTF
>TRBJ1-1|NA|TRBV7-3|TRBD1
TGTGCCAGCAGCTCCGAACCGGGACAGGGAGATACTGAAGCTTTCTTT
CASSSEPGQGDTEAFF
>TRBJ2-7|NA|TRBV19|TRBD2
TGTGCCAGTAGTTTCGGACTAGACTACGAGCAGTACTTC
CASSFGLDYEQYF
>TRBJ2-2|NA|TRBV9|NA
TGTGCCAGCAGCGCCCCGGGCGGGGAGCTGTTTTTT
CASSAPGGELFF
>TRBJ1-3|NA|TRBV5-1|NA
TGCGCCAGCAGCATGGACAGTTTAGGCTCTGGAAACACCATATATTTT
CASSMDSLGSGNTIYF
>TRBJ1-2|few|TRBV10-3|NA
TGTGCCATCAGTGAGGGGGCAGGACCAAGCTATGGCTACACCTTC
CAISEGAGPSYGYTF
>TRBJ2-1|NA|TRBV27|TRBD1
TGTGCCAGCAGTTTTGGACAGGGGTCGTGGGATGAGCAGTTCTTC
CASSFGQGSWDEQFF
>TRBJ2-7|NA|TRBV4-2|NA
TGTGCCAGCAGCCCTGAGGGTTACTCCTACGAGCAGTACTTC
CASSPEGYSYEQYF
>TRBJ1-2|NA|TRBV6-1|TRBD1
TGTGCCAGCAGTGAAACGTATTATCAGGGGGCGCAGGGCTACACCTTC
CASSETYYQGAQGYTF
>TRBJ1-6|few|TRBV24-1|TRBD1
TGTGCCACCGCGGGACAGGACAATTCACCCCTCCACTTT
CATAGQDNSPLHF
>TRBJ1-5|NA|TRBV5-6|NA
TGTGCCAGCACCTCGCGGGGAAACAATCAGCCCCAGCATTTT
CASTSRGNNQPQHF
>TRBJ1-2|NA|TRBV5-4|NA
TGTGCCAGCAGCTTGGCGGTGGGGCCCTATGGCTACACCTTC
CASSLAVGPYGYTF
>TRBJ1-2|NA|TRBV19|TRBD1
TGTGCCAGTAGTGAACCAGGGGGCGTTGGCTATGGCTACACCTTC
CASSEPGGVGYGYTF
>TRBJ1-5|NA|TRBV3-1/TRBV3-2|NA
TGTGCCAGCAGCCAAGACGTCCATCAGCCCCAGCATTTT
CASSQDVHQPQHF
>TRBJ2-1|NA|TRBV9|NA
TGTGCCAGCAGCCTCCACAATGAGCAGTTCTTC
CASSLHNEQFF
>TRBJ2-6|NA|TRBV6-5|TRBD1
TGTGCCAGCAGTTCACACAGGGGCTCTGGGGCCAACGTCCTGACTTTC
CASSSHRGSGANVLTF
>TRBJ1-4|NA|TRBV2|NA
TGTGCCAGCAAGGGGGGGGCTAATGAAAAACTGTTTTTT
CASKGGANEKLFF
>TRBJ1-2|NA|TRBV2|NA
TGTGCCAGCAGTGAAACAGGGAGTTCCACTAACTATGGCTACACCTTC
CASSETGSSTNYGYTF
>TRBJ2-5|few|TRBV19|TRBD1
TGTGCCAGTAGTACCGGGACAGCAAAAGAGACCCAGTACTTC
CASSTGTAKETQYF
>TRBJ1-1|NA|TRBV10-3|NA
TGTGCCATCAGTCGGATCAGGGCTGATAACACTGAAGCTTTCTTT
CAISRIRADNTEAFF
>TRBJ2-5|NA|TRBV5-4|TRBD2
TGTGCCAGCAGCTTGGGGGGAGCGGGGCTACAAGAGACCCAGTACTTC
CASSLGGAGLQETQYF
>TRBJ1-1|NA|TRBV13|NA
TGTGCCAGCAGCCCGACAGGTAGGAACACTGAAGCTTTCTTT
CASSPTGRNTEAFF
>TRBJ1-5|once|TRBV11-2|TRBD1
TGTGCCAGCAGTCCGACAGGGGATCAGCCCCAGCATTTT
CASSPTGDQPQHF
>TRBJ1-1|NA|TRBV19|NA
TGTGCCAGTAGGACGGGAGGAACACCCTTAGCTTTCTTT
CASRTGGTPLAFF
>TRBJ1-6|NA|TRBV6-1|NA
TGTGCCAGCAGTGAATTGCACTTGGCAGGCTCCTATAATTCACCCCTCCACTTT
CASSELHLAGSYNSPLHF
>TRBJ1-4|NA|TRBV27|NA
TGTGCCAGCACCAGGGATCCCACTAATGAAAAACTGTTTTTT
CASTRDPTNEKLFF
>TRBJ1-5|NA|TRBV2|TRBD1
TGTGCCAGCAGTGGTAGTCCGGGACAGCCAAATCAGCCCCAGCATTTT
CASSGSPGQPNQPQHF
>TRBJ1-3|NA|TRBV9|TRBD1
TGTGCCAGCAGCGCGACAGGGGCGGTCTCTGGAAACACCATATATTTT
CASSATGAVSGNTIYF
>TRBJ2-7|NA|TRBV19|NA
TGTGCCAGTAGTATACAGGGCTCAGGGACCTACGAGCAGTACTTC
CASSIQGSGTYEQYF
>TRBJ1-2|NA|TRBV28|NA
TGTGCCAGCAGTCTGACAGGAATCGATCGAGGTGGCTACACCTTC
CASSLTGIDRGGYTF
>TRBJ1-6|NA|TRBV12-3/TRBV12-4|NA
TGTGCCAGCACAACAGGAGATTCACCCCTCCACTTT
CASTTGDSPLHF
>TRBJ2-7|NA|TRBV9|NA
TGTGCCAGCAGTCCGGAGGGGTCATCCTACGAGCAGTACTTC
CASSPEGSSYEQYF
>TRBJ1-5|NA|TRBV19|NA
TGTGCCAGTAGAGCCTTGAGGATGAACAATCAGCCCCAGCATTTT
CASRALRMNNQPQHF
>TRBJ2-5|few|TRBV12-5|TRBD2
TGTGCTAGTGGTTTGGTACTTAGCGGGAGTCGGAGAAAGACCCAGTACTTC
CASGLVLSGSRRKTQYF
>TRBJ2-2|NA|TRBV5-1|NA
TGCGCCAGCAGCTTTACGGCCGGGGAGCTGTTTTTT
CASSFTAGELFF
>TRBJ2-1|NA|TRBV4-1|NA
TGCGCCAGCAGCCAAGATCGGAGGGGCGGGGAGCAGTTCTTC
CASSQDRRGGEQFF
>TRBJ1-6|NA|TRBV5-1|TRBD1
TGCGCCAGCAGCCTGTTACAGGGGAACTATAATTCACCCCTCCACTTT
CASSLLQGNYNSPLHF
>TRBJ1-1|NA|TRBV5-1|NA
TGCGCCAGCAGACAAGTCCCGGGACTGATGAACACTGAAGCTTTCTTT
CASRQVPGLMNTEAFF
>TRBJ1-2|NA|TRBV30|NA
TGTGCCTGGATCGGGGGGTACTATGGCTACACCTTC
CAWIGGYYGYTF
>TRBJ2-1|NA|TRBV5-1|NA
TGCGCCAGCAGCTTATCAGGGGCCCCCTACAATGAGCAGTTCTTC
CASSLSGAPYNEQFF
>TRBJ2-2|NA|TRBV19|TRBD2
TGTGCCAGTAGTATTCCGGGACTAGCGGCCGGGGAGCTGTTTTTT
CASSIPGLAAGELFF
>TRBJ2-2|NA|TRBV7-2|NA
TGTGCCAGCAGCTTACTAGCGCGGACCGGGGAGCTGTTTTTT
CASSLLARTGELFF